One sample yielded the 9 T cell receptor beta chains listed below, sequenced in a study of beta chain features in type 1 diabetes. Of the isolated RNA, all was reverse transcribed, and so the sequenced material was expressed TCRB transcripts. TCRdb's copy holds only in-frame clones and misses some; the assay was immunoSEQ multiplex PCR. The data contain about 150,000 clones, about 7.3% of them singletons. Input material: central memory CD4+ T cells from blood. The receptors shown here come from a man between 18 and 29 years old in good health.

The rearrangement uses TRBV25-1 and TRBJ2-6; D not resolved. Germline V lookup: CDR1 MGHDK, CDR2 SYGVNS. V lost 4 bases and J 0 bases, leaving 4 bases between the germline ends. The CDR3 contains 14 residues. The chain's CDR3 is CASSAFSGANVLTF. The DNA for the CDR3 is TGTGCCAGCAGTGCCTTCTCTGGGGCCAACGTCCTGACTTTC.

The chain recombines TRBV5-1 with TRBJ2-1, with 7 bases matching TRBD2. The ends lost 4 bases at V and 7 bases at J; junction bases unmatched: 17. This CDR3 has 17 amino acids. Per germline, CDR1 SGHRS and CDR2 YFSETQ. CDR3 nucleotide sequence: TGCGCCAGCAGCACTCTACAAATGGGCGGGGGAGCAAATGAGCAGTTCTTC. Amino acid sequence: CASSTLQMGGGANEQFF.

The chain joins TRBV28 to TRBJ1-2, with 8 bases that match TRBD1. The germline gives CDR1 MDHEN, CDR2 SYDVKM. This CDR3 has 13 residues. V lost 6 bases, J lost 5 bases, and 5 bases stayed unmatched. The CDR3 protein is CASSPGQVYGYTF. DNA for the CDR3: TGTGCCAGCAGCCCGGGACAGGTTTATGGCTACACCTTC.

V is TRBV4-3 and J is TRBJ1-6; 10 bases match TRBD1. CDR1 and CDR2 (germline): LGHNA, YSLEER. Losses at the gene ends were 3 bases for V and 6 bases for J; bases not matched to a gene: 5. The CDR3 sequence is 16 residues long. The CDR3 DNA follows: TGCGCCAGCAGCCAGGGGGGACAGGGGCGTAATTCACCCCTCCACTTT. It yields the protein CASSQGGQGRNSPLHF.

This clone showed up many times. The V call is TRBV6-5, the J call TRBJ2-7; 10 bases fit TRBD1. The V segment lost 4 bases and the J segment 10 bases; nucleotides outside the gene matches: 7. The germline V gene encodes CDR1 MNHEY and CDR2 SVGAGI. This CDR3 region has 13 residues. The CDR3 bases are TGTGCCAGCAGTTTCGGACAGGGGGTTGGCCAGTACTTC. Translated, it gives CASSFGQGVGQYF.

Only a few counts were recorded for this clone. The V call is TRBV11-1, the J call TRBJ2-2, with 13 bases identical to TRBD2. The CDR3 has 16 amino acids. The J segment lost 4 bases and the V segment lost 5 bases, leaving 4 bases of the junction unmatched. Looked up from germline, CDR1 is SGHAT and CDR2 is FQDESV (reference sequence). The CDR3 coding sequence is TGTGCCAGCAGCACCCGGACTAGCGGGAGCACCGGGGAGCTGTTTTTT. Translated, it gives CASSTRTSGSTGELFF.

This sequence joins TRBV9 and TRBJ2-2, with D hard to call. V was pared by 0 bases and J by 2 bases, with 8 bases between. CDR1 is SGDLS and CDR2 is YYNGEE in the germline V gene. The CDR3 sequence is 15 residues long. The chain's CDR3 is CASSVGRRNTGELFF. For the CDR3, the DNA is TGTGCCAGCAGCGTAGGGAGAAGAAACACCGGGGAGCTGTTTTTT.

This clone was seen more than once but under ten times. The gene calls are TRBV7-2 and TRBJ2-2; 9 nucleotides agree with TRBD2. The germline V gene has CDR1 SGHTA and CDR2 FQGNSA. The CDR3 spans 14 residues. V was clipped by 5 bases and J by 7 bases; unmatched bases: 5. CDR3 nucleotides: TGTGCCAGCAGCCCTCTAGCGGGAAGCGGGGAGCTGTTTTTT. The encoded protein is CASSPLAGSGELFF.

This clone was recorded a few times. This sequence joins TRBV4-2 and TRBJ1-5; D is ambiguous. Trimming took 5 bases from V and 9 from J, leaving 14 bases between them. Germline values: CDR1 LGHNA, CDR2 YNFKEQ. The CDR3 extends over 13 amino acids. The DNA of the CDR3 is TGTGCCAGCAGCTTGGCAGTTTCACGGCCCCAGCATTTT. Translating gives CASSLAVSRPQHF.